This T cell receptor beta chain was retrieved from a study of CD8 T cells in ankylosing spondylitis. This clonotype was seen many times. Generation of TCR beta libraries employed quantitative 5'-RACE incorporating molecular barcodes. MiXCR was run by TCRdb on the 5' RACE reads, yielding one entry per CDR3 protein. Of 200,000 to 300,000 distinct CDR3 sequences detected, roughly 8.2% appear once; the ten largest clones hold approximately 4.8%. V gave up 0 bases and J gave up 4 bases; unmatched junction bases: 4. The CDR3 consists of 15 residues. Looked up from germline, CDR1 is LGHNA and CDR2 is YSLEER.

V gene TRBV4-3 combines with J gene TRBJ2-7, with 9 bases lining up with TRBD1. Specimen: blood, either unsorted or a sorted T cell fraction (not recorded which). The origin of this receptor is a female donor with ankylosing spondylitis or in good health (not recorded which). The CDR3 spells CASSQDTGGNYEQYF. CDR3 DNA sequence: TGCGCCAGCAGCCAAGATACAGGGGGCAATTACGAGCAGTACTTC.